This paragraph reports one TCR beta chain. Its specificity is unknown. The germline V gene encodes CDR1 MGHRA and CDR2 YSYEKL. Trimming took off 0 bases at V and 7 bases at J, with 13 bases between the two ends. The CDR3 is 16 residues long. cDNA synthesis used the whole RNA isolate, giving expressed TCRB sequences. The assay was immunoSEQ multiplex PCR, and TCRdb's table has in-frame clones only and misses some. The sample yields over 150,000 clones, approximately 9% seen once. This entry belongs to a study of beta chain features in type 1 diabetes. Study-wide findings and caveats: When Type 1 diabetes patients were examined, their TCRB CDR3s proved moderately but significantly shorter in all four CD4+ subsets. Patients and controls would be equally affected if PCR favored shorter templates. Researchers could not determine here whether HLA type influences TCRB rearrangement.

Each sorted fraction was over 95% pure. The sample taken for sequencing was central memory CD4+ T cells from blood. The clonotype comes from a young woman with type 1 diabetes. The rearrangement joins TRBV4-1 to TRBJ1-6; TRBD1 is a possible D gene (5 bases). The CDR3 sequence is CASSQEQQGHNSPLHF. CDR3 DNA sequence: TGCGCCAGCAGCCAAGAGCAGCAGGGTCACAATTCACCCCTCCACTTT.